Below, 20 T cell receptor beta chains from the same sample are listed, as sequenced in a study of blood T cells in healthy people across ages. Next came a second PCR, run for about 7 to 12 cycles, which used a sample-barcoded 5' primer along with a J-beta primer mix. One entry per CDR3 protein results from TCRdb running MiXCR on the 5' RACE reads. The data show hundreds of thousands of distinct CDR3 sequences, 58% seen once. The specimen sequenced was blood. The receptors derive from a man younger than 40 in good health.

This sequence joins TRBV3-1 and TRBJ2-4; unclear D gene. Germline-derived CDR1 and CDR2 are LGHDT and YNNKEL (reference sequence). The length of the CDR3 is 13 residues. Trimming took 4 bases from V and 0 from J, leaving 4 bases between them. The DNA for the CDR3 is TGTGCCAGCAGCCGGCAAGCCAAAAACATTCAGTACTTC. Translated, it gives CASSRQAKNIQYF.

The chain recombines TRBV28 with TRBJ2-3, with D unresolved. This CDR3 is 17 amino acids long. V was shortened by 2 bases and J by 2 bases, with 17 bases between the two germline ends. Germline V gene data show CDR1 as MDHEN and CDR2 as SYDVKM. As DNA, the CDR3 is TGTGCCAGCAGTTTACCGTGGTTAGGTATAGACACAGATACGCAGTATTTT. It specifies CASSLPWLGIDTDTQYF. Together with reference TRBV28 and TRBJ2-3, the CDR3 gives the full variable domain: DVKVTQSSRYLVKRTGEKVFLECVQDMDHENMFWYRQDPGLGLRLIYFSYDVKMKEKGDIPEGYSVSREKKERFSLILESASTNQTSMYLCASSLPWLGIDTDTQYFGPGTRLTVL.

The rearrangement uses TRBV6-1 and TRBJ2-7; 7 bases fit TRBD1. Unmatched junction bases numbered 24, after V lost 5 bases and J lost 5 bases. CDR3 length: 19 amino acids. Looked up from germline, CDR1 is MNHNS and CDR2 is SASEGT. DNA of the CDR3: TGTGCCAGCAGTTACCGCTTCAGTCGCCTGGGACAGTCTTTTGACGAGCAGTACTTC. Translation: CASSYRFSRLGQSFDEQYF.

CDR3 DNA: TGTGCCATCAGGGCCGGGCGGTTGAACACTGAAGCTTTCTTT. Translation: CAIRAGRLNTEAFF. The chain employs TRBV10-3 and TRBJ1-1; D not resolved. Germline V gives CDR1 ENHRY, CDR2 SYGVKD. The CDR3 spans 14 residues. Deletions cut 6 bases from V and 0 bases from J, with 11 bases between.

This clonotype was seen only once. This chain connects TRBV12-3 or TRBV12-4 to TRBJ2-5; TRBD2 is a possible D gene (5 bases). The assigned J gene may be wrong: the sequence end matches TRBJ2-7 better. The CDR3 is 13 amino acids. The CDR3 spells CASSSRDLGEQYF. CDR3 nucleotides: TGTGCCAGCAGTTCTCGGGATTTGGGCGAGCAGTACTTC.

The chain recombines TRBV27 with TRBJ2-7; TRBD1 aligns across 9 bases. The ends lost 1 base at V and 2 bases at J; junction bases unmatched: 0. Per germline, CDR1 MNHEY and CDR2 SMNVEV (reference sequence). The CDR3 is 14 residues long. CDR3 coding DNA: TGTGCCAGCAGTTTATGGGACAGGGCCTACGAGCAGTACTTC. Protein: CASSLWDRAYEQYF.

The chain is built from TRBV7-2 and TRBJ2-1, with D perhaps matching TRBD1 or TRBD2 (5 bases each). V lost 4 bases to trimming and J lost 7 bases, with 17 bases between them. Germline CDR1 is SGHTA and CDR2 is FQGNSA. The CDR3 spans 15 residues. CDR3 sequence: CASSYVSGEGNEQFF. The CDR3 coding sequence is TGTGCCAGCAGCTATGTCTCAGGAGAGGGGAATGAGCAGTTCTTC. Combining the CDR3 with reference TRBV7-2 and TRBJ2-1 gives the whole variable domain GAGVSQSPSNKVTEKGKDVELRCDPISGHTALYWYRQSLGQGLEFLIYFQGNSAPDKSGLPSDRFSAERTGGSVSTLTIQRTQQEDSAVYLCASSYVSGEGNEQFFGPGTRLTVL.

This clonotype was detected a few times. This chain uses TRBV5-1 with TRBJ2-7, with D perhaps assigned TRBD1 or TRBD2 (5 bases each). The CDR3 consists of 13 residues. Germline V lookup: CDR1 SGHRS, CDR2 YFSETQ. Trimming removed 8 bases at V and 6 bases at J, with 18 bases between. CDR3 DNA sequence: TGCGCCAGTCAAGCCCCCGGGACCCCCGAGCAGTACTTC. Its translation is CASQAPGTPEQYF.

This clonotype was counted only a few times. The CDR3 spells CASSQSSGGTDTQYF. As DNA, the CDR3 is TGTGCCAGCAGCCAAAGTTCGGGAGGGACAGATACGCAGTATTTT. The gene calls are TRBV4-2 and TRBJ2-3, with TRBD2 identical over 8 bases. The CDR3 is 15 amino acids. Germline CDR1 and CDR2: LGHNA and YNFKEQ. J lost 3 bases, V lost 2 bases, and 4 bases had no gene match.

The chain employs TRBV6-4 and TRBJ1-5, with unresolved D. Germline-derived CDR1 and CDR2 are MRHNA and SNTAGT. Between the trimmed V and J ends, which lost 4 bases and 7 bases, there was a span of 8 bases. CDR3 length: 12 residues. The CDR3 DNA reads TGTGCCAGCAGTGCCAGAATACAGCCCCAGCATTTT. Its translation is CASSARIQPQHF.

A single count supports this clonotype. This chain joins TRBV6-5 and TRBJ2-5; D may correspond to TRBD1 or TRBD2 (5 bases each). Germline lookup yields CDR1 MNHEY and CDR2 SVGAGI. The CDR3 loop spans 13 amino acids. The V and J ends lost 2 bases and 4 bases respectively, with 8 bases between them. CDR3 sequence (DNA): TGTGCCAGCAGTTACGGGGGTTCAGAGACCCAGTACTTC. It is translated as CASSYGGSETQYF.

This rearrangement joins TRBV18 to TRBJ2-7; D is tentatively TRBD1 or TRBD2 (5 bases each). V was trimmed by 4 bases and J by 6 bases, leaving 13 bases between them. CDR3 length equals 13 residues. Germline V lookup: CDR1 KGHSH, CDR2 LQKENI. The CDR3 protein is CASSRGTDLEQYF. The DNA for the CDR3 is TGTGCCAGCTCACGGGGGACGGATCTCGAGCAGTACTTC.

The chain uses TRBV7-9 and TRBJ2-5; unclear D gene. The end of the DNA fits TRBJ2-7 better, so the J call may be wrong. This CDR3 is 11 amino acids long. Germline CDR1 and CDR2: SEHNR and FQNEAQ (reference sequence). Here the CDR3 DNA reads TGTGCCAGCTGGGCAGGAGACGAGCAGTACTTC. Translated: CASWAGDEQYF.

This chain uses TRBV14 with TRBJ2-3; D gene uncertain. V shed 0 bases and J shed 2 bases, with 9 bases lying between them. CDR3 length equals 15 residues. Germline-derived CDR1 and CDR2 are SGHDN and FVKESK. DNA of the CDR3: TGTGCCAGCAGCCAAGAATCGTGGGTCACAGATACGCAGTATTTT. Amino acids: CASSQESWVTDTQYF.

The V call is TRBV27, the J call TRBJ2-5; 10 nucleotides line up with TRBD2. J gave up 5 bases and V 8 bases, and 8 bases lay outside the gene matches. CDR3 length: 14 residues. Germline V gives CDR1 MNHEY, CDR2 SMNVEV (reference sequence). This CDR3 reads CASGKREGLETQYF. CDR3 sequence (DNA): TGTGCCAGCGGGAAGCGGGAGGGTCTGGAGACCCAGTACTTC.

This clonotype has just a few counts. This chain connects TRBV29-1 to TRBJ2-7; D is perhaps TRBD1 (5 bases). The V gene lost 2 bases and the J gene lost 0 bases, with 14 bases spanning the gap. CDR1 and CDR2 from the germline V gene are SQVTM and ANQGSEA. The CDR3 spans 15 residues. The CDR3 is CSVETGYDPSYEQYF. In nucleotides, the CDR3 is TGCAGCGTTGAAACAGGTTATGATCCCTCCTACGAGCAGTACTTC.

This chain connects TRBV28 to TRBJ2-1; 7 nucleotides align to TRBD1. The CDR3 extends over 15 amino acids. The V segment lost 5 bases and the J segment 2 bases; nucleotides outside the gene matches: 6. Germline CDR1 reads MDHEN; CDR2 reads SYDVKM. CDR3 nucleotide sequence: TGTGCCAGCAGTCGTAGTAGGGGGCCCTACAATGAGCAGTTCTTC. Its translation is CASSRSRGPYNEQFF.

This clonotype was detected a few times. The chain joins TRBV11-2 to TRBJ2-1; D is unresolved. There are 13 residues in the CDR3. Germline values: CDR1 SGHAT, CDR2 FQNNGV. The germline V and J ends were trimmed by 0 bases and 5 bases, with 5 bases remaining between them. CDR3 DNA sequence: TGTGCCAGCAGCTTAGATCCCAACAATGAGCAGTTCTTC. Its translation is CASSLDPNNEQFF.

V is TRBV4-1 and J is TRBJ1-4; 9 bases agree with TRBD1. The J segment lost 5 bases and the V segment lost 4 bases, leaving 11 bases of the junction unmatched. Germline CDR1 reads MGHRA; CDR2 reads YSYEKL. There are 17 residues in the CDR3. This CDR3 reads CASSLRQGGRQNEKLFF. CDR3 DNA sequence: TGCGCCAGCAGCCTGAGACAGGGGGGCAGACAAAATGAAAAACTGTTTTTT.

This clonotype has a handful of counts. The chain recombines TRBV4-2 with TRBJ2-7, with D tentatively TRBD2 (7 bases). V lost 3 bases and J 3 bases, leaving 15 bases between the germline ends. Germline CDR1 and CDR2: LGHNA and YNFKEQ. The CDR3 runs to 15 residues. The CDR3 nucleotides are TGTGCCAGCAGCCAGCAGAGGGAGGGGGACTACGAGCAGTACTTC. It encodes CASSQQREGDYEQYF.